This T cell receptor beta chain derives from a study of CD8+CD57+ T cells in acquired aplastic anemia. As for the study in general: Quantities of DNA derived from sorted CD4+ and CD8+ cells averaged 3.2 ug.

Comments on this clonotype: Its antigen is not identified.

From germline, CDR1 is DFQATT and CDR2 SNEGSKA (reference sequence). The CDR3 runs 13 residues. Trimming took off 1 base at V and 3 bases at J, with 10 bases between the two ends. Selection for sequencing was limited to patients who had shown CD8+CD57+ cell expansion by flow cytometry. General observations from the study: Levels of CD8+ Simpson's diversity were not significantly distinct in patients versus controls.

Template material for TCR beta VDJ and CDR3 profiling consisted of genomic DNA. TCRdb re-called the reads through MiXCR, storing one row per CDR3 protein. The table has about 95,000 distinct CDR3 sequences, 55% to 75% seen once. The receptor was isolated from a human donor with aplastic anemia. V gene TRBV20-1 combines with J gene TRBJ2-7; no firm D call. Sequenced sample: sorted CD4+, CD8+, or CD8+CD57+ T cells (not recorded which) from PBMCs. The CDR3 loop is CSARGPAGYEQYF. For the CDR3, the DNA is TGCAGTGCTAGAGGTCCAGCTGGCTACGAGCAGTACTTC.